This TCR beta chain was documented in a study of T cells after yellow fever vaccination. A universal primer site and UMIs were added as TCR cDNA was made by 5'RACE template switching. TCRdb independently ran MiXCR on the 5' RACE reads; one entry per CDR3 protein. This table has some 500,000 distinct CDR3 sequences, approximately 13% appearing once. CDR3 length equals 15 residues. Germline CDR1 and CDR2: MNHEY and SMNVEV (reference sequence). V gave up 9 bases and J gave up 1 base, with 15 bases separating them. This clonotype was seen more than once but under ten times. This TCR derives from a man aged 30 to 45 who received the YFV17D yellow fever vaccine. The input for sequencing was PBMCs, taken on the day of the yellow fever booster vaccination. This chain connects TRBV27 to TRBJ2-2; no firm D call. CDR3: CASAWLGENTGELFF. The CDR3 coding sequence is TGTGCCAGTGCGTGGTTGGGCGAGAACACCGGGGAGCTGTTTTTT.